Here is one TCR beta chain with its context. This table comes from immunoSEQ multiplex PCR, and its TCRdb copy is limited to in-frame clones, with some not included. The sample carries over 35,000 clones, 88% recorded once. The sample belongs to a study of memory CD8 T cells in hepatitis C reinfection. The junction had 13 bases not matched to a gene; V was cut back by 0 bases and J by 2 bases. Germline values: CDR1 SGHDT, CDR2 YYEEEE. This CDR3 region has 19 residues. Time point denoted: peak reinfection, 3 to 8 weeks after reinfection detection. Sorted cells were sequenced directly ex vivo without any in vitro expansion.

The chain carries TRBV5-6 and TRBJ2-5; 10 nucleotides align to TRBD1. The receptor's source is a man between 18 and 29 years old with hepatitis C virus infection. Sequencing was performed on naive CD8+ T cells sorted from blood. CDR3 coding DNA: TGTGCCAGCAGCTTGGAGTGGGGGGGGACAGGGGAGTCACAAGAGACCCAGTACTTC. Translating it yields CASSLEWGGTGESQETQYF.